This T cell receptor beta chain was observed in a study of blood T cell repertoires in COVID-19. Background on the study: T cells, B-cell-depleted T cells, or PBMCs provided the cDNA or gDNA that served as material.

Only in-frame clones appear in the TCRdb table, and some are missing; sequencing was by immunoSEQ multiplex PCR. The sample contains about 200,000 clones, approximately 82% of which appear only once. Germline lookup yields CDR1 LNHDA and CDR2 SQIVND (reference sequence). The CDR3 is made up of 17 amino acids. V trimming: 3 bases; J trimming: 7 bases; junction bases outside the gene matches: 14. Sequencing was done on a sample of PBMCs or T cells enriched from blood (not recorded which). This TCR was recovered from a woman aged 60-70 years with acute COVID-19. The chain links TRBV19 to TRBJ1-5; 8 positions match TRBD1. CDR3 loop: CASSIPGQGTLGQPQHF. CDR3 in DNA: TGTGCCAGTAGTATCCCCGGACAGGGCACACTGGGGCAGCCCCAGCATTTT.